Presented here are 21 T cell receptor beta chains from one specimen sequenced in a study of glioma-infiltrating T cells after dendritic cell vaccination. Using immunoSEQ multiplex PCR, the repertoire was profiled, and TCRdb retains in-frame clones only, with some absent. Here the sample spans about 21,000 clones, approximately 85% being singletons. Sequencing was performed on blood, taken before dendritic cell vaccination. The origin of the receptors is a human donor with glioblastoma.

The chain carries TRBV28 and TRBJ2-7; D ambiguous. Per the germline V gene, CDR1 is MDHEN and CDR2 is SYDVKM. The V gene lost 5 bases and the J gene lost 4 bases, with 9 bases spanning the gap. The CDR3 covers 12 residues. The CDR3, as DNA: TGTGCCAGCAGTCCTACAGAGTACGAGCAGTACTTC. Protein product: CASSPTEYEQYF.

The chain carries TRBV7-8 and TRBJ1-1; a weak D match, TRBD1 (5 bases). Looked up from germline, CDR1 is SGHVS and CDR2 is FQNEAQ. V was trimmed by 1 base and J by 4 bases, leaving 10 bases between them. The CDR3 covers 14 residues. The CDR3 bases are TGTGCCAGCAGCTTAGTAGGGGAGGTCACTGAAGCTTTCTTT. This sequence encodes CASSLVGEVTEAFF.

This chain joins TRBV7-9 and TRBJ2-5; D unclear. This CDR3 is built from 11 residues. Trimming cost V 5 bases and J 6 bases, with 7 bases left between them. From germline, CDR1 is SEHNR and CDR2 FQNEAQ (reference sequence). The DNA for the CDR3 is TGTGCCAGCAGCCCTACGCAGACCCAGTACTTC. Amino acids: CASSPTQTQYF.

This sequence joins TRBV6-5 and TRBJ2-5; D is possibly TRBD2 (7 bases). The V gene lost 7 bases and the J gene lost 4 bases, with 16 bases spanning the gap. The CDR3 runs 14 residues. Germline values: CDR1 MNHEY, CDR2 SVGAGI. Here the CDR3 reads CASMPSGGIETQYF. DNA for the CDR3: TGTGCCAGCATGCCGTCGGGGGGCATAGAGACCCAGTACTTC.

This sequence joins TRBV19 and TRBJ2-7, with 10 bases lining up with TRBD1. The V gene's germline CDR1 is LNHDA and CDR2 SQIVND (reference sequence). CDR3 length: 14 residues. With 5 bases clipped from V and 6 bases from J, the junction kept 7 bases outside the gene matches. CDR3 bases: TGTGCCAGTAGTTCGGGGACAGGGGTGGGCGAGCAGTACTTC. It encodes CASSSGTGVGEQYF.

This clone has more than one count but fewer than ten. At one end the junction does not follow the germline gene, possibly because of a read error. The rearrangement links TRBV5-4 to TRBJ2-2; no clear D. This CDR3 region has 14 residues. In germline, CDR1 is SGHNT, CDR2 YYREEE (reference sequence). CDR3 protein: CASSHAGSTGELFF. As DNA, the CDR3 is TGCGCCAGCAGCCACGCAGGTAGCACCGGGGAGCTGTTTTTT.

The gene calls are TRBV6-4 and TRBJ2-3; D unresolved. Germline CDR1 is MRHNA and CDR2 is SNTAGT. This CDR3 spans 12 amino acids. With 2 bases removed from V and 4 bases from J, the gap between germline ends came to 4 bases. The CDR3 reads CASSDRADTQYF. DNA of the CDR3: TGTGCCAGCAGTGACAGAGCAGATACGCAGTATTTT.

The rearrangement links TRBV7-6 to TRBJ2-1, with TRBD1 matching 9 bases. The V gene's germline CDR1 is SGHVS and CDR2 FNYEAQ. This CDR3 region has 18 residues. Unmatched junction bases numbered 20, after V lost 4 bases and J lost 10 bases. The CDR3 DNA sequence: TGTGCCAGCAGCTATCAGACAGCCGGGACAGGGCGGAGTTTGGAGCAGTTCTTC. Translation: CASSYQTAGTGRSLEQFF. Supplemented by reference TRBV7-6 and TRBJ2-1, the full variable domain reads GAGVSQSPRYKVTKRGQDVALRCDPISGHVSLYWYRQALGQGPEFLTYFNYEAQQDKSGLPNDRFSAERPEGSISTLTIQRTEQRDSAMYRCASSYQTAGTGRSLEQFFGPGTRLTVL.

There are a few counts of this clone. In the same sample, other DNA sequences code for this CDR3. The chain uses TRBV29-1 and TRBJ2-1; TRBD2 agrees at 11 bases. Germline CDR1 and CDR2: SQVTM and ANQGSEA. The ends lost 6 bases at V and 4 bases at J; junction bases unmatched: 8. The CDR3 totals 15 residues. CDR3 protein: CSVAGLAVLYNEQFF. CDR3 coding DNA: TGCAGCGTAGCGGGACTAGCGGTCCTATACAATGAGCAGTTCTTC.

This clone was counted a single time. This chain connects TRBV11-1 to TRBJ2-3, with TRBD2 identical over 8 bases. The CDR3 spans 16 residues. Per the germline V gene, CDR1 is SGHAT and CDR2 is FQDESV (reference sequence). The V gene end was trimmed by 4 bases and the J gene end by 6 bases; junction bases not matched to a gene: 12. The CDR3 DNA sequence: TGTGCCAGCAGCTCCGACCTGGGACTAGTTGGGGATACGCAGTATTTT. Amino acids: CASSSDLGLVGDTQYF.

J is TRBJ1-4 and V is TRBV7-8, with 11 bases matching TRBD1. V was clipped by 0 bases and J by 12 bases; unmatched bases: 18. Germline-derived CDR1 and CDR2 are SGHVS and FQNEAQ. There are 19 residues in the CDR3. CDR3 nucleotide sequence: TGTGCCAGCAGCTTAGCGGGGGGACAGGGGGGGTTAAGGGTCCCCCAACTGTTTTTT. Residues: CASSLAGGQGGLRVPQLFF.

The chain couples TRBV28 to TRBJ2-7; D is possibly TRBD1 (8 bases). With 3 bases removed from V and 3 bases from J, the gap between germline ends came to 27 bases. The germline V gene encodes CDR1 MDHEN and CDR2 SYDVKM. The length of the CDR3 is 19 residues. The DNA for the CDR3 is TGTGCCAGCAGTTTGGGGGGGTTTGGACAGGGACGAGGGGGCTACGAGCAGTACTTC. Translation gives CASSLGGFGQGRGGYEQYF.

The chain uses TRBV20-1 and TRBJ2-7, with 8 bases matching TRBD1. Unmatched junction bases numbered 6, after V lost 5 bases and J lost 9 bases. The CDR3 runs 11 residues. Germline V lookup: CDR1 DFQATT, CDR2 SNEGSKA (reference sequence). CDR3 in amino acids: CSASPGTGQYF. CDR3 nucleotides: TGCAGTGCTTCCCCCGGGACAGGGCAGTACTTC.

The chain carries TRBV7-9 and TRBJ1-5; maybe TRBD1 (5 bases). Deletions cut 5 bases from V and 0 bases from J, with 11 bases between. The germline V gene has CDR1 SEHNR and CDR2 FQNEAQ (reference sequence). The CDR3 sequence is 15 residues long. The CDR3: CASSGWGDSNQPQHF. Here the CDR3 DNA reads TGTGCCAGCAGCGGCTGGGGGGATAGCAATCAGCCCCAGCATTTT. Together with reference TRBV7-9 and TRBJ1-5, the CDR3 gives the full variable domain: DTGVSQNPRHKITKRGQNVTFRCDPISEHNRLYWYRQTLGQGPEFLTYFQNEAQLEKSRLLSDRFSAERPKGSFSTLEIQRTEQGDSAMYLCASSGWGDSNQPQHFGDGTRLSIL.

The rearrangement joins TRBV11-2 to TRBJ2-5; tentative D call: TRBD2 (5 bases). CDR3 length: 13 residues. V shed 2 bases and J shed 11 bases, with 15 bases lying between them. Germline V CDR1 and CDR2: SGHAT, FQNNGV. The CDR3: CASSLLRGWEQYF. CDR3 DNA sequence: TGTGCCAGCAGCTTACTCAGAGGCTGGGAGCAGTACTTC.

The CDR3 DNA reads as TGCAGTGCTCCGACTCTCAATGAGCAGTTCTTC. Translated: CSAPTLNEQFF. The chain joins TRBV20-1 to TRBJ2-1; D unclear. The germline V gene has CDR1 DFQATT and CDR2 SNEGSKA (reference sequence). The CDR3 runs to 11 residues. V dropped 5 bases and J dropped 6 bases, with 8 bases sitting between them.

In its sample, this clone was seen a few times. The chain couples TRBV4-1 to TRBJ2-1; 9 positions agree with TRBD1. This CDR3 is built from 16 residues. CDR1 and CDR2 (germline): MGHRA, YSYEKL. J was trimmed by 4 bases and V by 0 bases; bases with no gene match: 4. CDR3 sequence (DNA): TGCGCCAGCAGCCAAGACGACAGGGGGAGTTACAATGAGCAGTTCTTC. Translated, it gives CASSQDDRGSYNEQFF.

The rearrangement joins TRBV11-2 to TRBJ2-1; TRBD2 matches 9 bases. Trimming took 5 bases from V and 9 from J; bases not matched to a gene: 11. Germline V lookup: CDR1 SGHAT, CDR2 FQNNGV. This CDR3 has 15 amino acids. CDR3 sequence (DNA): TGTGCCAGCAGCCCCCACCAGGCGGGAGGGACTGAGCAGTTCTTC. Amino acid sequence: CASSPHQAGGTEQFF. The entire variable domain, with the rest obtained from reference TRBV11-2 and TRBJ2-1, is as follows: EAGVAQSPRYKIIEKRQSVAFWCNPISGHATLYWYQQILGQGPKLLIQFQNNGVVDDSQLPKDRFSAERLKGVDSTLKIQPAKLEDSAVYLCASSPHQAGGTEQFFGPGTRLTVL.

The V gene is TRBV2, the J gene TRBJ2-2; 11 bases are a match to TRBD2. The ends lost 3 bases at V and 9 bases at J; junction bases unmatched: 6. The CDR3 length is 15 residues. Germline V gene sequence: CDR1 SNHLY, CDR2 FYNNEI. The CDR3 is CASSDTSGSIRELFF. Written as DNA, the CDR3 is TGTGCCAGCAGTGATACTAGCGGGAGTATCAGGGAGCTGTTTTTT.

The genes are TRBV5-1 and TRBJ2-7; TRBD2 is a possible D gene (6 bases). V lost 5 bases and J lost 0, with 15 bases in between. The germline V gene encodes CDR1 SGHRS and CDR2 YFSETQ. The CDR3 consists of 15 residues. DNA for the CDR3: TGCGCCAGCAGTGAGTACGCGGGACCCTCCTACGAGCAGTACTTC. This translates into CASSEYAGPSYEQYF.

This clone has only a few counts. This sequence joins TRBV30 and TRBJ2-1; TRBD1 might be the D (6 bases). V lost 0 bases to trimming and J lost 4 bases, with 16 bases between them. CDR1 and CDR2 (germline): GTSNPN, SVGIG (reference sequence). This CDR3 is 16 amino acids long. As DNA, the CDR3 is TGTGCCTGGAGTGTATGGGGGCCTCCCCGGTACAATGAGCAGTTCTTC. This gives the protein CAWSVWGPPRYNEQFF. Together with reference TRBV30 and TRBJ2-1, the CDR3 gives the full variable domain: SQTIHQWPATLVQPVGSPLSLECTVEGTSNPNLYWYRQAAGRGLQLLFYSVGIGQISSEVPQNLSASRPQDRQFILSSKKLLLSDSGFYLCAWSVWGPPRYNEQFFGPGTRLTVL.